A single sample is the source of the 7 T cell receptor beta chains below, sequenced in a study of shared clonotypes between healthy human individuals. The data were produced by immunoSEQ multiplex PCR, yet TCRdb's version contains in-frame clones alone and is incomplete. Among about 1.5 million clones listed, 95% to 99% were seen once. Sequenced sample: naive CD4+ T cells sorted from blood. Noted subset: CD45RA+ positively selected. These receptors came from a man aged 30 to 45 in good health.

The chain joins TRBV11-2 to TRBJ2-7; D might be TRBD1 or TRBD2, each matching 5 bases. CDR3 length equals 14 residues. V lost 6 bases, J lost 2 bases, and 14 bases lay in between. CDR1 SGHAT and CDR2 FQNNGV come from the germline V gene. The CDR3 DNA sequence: TGTGCCAGCAGACCTCCGGGACGTGCCTACGAGCAGTACTTC. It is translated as CASRPPGRAYEQYF.

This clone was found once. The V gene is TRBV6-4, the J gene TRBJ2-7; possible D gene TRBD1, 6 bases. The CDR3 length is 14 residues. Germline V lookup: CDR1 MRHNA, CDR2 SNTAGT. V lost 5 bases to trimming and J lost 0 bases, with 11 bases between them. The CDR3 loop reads CASSPDRSSYEQYF. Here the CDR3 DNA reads TGTGCCAGCAGTCCCGACAGGAGCTCCTACGAGCAGTACTTC.

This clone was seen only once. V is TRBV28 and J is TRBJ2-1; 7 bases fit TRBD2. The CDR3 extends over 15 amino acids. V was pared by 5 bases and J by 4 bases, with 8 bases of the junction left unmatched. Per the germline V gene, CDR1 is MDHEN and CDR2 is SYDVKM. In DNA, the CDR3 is TGTGCCAGCAGTCCTGTAAGCGGGGCTTACAATGAGCAGTTCTTC. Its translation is CASSPVSGAYNEQFF.

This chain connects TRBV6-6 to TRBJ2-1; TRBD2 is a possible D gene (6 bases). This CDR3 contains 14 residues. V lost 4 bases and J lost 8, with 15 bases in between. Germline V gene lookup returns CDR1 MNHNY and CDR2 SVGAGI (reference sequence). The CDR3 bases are TGTGCCAGCAGTTTGAGGGTGCGGGGCTATGAGCAGTTCTTC. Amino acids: CASSLRVRGYEQFF.

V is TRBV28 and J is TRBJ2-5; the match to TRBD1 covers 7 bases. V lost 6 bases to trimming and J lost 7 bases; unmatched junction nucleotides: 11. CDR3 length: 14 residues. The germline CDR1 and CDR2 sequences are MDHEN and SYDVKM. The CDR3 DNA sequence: TGTGCCAGCAGAAGGACAGGCATTATGGGGACCCAGTACTTC. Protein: CASRRTGIMGTQYF.

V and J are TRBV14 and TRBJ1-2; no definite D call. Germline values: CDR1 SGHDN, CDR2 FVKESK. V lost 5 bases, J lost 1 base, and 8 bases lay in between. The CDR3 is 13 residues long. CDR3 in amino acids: CASSLGNNYGYTF. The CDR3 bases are TGTGCCAGCAGCTTGGGAAATAACTATGGCTACACCTTC.

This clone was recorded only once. The CDR3 spells CASWSGTSSYNEQFF. In nucleotides, the CDR3 is TGTGCCAGCTGGAGCGGGACCAGCTCCTACAATGAGCAGTTCTTC. V is TRBV6-5 and J is TRBJ2-1; 7 nucleotides agree with TRBD2. CDR1 and CDR2 from the germline V gene are MNHEY and SVGAGI. V lost 8 bases and J lost 0; bases outside the gene matches: 7. The CDR3 is 15 amino acids.